These T cell receptor beta chains were read from a single sample in a study of shared clonotypes between healthy human individuals. The assay was immunoSEQ multiplex PCR, and TCRdb's table has in-frame clones only and misses some. This sample carries almost 700,000 clones, about 91% of them seen once, and the ten largest clones take about 24%. The material sequenced was naive CD8+ T cells sorted from blood. The receptors stem from a man aged 25-40 years in good health. Both conserved end residues are trimmed from each CDR3. Each record gives: clone size, D gene, V gene, CDR3 protein. A D gene is named only where the DNA matches it firmly. Clone size is shown for a subset of rows, as once, few, many or a class of expanded clone.

few	TRBD1	TRBV19	ASSTGQGSGQY
once	-	TRBV10-1	ASSESGDYGYT
-	-	TRBV11-2	ASSFQGNTGELF
-	TRBD1	TRBV28	ASSLFGTAYEQY
-	TRBD2	TRBV7-9	ASSLPLAGGIASTDTQY
-	TRBD1	TRBV6-1	ASSESGGDTEAF
-	TRBD2	TRBV18	ASSPSTSGSYNEQF
-	-	TRBV7-6	ASSLDPSEYNEQF
-	-	TRBV7-2	ASSSKGTDTQY
-	-	TRBV6-1	ATREYYSNQPQH
-	-	TRBV28	ASSLPGVRSYEQY
-	-	TRBV7-9	ASSSQQPQETQY
-	-	TRBV7-8	ASSSKVSYEQY
-	-	TRBV10-2	ASSAGYETQY
-	TRBD1	TRBV5-1	ASSASGTAYEQY
-	TRBD1	TRBV2	ASSEGRQGLYYEQY
-	-	TRBV14	ASSQVWGDEQF
-	-	TRBV11-2	ASSLGARAGEYGYT
-	-	TRBV7-9	ASSSRRYGYT
-	TRBD2	TRBV7-2	ASSRLAGGQAEY
-	-	TRBV19	ASSIVGLSYNEQF
-	TRBD1	TRBV7-8	ASSVGQGRETQY
-	-	TRBV9	ASSAGSVSYEQY
-	-	TRBV10-3	AISVTDTRNTIY
-	TRBD1	TRBV10-3	AISDPGQPASNYGYT
-	-	TRBV29-1	SVDDSATMGTDTQY
once	TRBD1	TRBV14	ASNQGAGRETQY
-	-	TRBV5-1	ASGVTQGRDFYNEQF
-	-	TRBV29-1	SVLANTEAF
once	TRBD2	TRBV5-4	ASSLLAGEGDEQF
-	TRBD2	TRBV7-6	ASSLGLAEGPETQY
-	TRBD1	TRBV5-8	ASSFFRGSDTQY